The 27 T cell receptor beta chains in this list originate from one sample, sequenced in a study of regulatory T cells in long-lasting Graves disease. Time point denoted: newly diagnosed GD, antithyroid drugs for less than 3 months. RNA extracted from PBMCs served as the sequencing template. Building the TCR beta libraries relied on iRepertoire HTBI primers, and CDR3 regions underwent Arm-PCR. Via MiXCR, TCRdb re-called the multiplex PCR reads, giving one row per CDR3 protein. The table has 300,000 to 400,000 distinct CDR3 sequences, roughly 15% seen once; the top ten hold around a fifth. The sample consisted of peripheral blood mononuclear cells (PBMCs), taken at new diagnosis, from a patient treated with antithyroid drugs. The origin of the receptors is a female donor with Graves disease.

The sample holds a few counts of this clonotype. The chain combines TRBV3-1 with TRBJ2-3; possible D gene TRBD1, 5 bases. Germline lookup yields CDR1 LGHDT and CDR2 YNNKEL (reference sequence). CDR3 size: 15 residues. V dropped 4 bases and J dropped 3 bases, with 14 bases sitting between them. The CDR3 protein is CASSPLRQGTDTQYF. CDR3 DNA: TGTGCCAGCAGCCCCCTAAGGCAGGGTACAGATACGCAGTATTTT.

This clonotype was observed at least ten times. In DNA form, the CDR3 reads TGCGCCAGCAGCCAACGCGGGACGAATCAGCCCCAGCATTTT. Residues: CASSQRGTNQPQHF. V is TRBV4-1 and J is TRBJ1-5; TRBD1 might be the D (5 bases). CDR3 size: 14 residues. The germline V gene encodes CDR1 MGHRA and CDR2 YSYEKL. V was cut by 2 bases and J by 4 bases, with 9 bases left in between.

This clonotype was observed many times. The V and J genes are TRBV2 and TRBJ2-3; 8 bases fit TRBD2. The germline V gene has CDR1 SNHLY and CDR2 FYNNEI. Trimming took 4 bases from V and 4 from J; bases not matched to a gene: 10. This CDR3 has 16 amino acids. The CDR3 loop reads CASSGSRAGGADTQYF. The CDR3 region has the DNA TGTGCCAGCAGTGGCTCCCGGGCGGGGGGCGCAGATACGCAGTATTTT.

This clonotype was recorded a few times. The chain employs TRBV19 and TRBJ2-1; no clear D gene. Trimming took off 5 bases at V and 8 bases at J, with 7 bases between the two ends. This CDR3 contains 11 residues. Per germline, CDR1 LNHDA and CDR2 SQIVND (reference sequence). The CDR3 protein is CASSYFDEQFF. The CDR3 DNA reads TGTGCCAGTAGTTACTTCGATGAGCAGTTCTTC.

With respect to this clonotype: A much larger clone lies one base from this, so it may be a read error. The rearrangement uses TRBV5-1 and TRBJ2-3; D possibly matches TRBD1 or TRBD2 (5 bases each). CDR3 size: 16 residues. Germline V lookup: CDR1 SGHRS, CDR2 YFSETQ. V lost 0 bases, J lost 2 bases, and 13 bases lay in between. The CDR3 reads CASSLAVVGDTDTQYF. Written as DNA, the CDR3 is TGCGCCAGCAGCTTGGCTGTAGTGGGGGACACAGATACGCAGTATTTT. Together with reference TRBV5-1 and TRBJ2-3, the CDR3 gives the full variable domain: KAGVTQTPRYLIKTRGQQVTLSCSPISGHRSVSWYQQTPGQGLQFLFEYFSETQRNKGNFPGRFSGRQFSNSRSEMNVSTLELGDSALYLCASSLAVVGDTDTQYFGPGTRLTVL.

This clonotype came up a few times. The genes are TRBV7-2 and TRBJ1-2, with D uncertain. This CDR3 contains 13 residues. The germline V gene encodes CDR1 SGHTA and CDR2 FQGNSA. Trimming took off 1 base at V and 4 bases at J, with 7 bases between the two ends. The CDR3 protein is CASSLETAYGYTF. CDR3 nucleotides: TGTGCCAGCAGCTTAGAAACGGCCTATGGCTACACCTTC.

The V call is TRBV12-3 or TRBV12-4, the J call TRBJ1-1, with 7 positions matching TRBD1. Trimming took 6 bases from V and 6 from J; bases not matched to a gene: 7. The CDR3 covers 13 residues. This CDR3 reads CASSEDRPAEAFF. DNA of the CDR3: TGTGCCAGCAGCGAGGACAGGCCGGCTGAAGCTTTCTTT.

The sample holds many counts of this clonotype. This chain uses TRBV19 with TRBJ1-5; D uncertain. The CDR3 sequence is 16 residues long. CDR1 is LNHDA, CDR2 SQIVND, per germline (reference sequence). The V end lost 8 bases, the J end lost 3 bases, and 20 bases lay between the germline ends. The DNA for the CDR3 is TGTGCCAGTCGTTCACTCGGGCGGGGATTCAATCAGCCCCAGCATTTT. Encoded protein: CASRSLGRGFNQPQHF.

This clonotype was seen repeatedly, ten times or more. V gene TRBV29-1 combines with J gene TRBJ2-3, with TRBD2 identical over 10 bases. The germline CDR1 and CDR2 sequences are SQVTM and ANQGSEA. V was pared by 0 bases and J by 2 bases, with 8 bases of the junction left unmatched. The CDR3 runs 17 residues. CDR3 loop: CSVEDRGLAENTDTQYF. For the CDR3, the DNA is TGCAGCGTTGAAGATCGCGGACTAGCGGAAAACACAGATACGCAGTATTTT.

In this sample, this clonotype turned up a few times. In DNA, the CDR3 is TGTGCCAGCAGCTTAGTCTTAGCGGGAGGGTACACCGGGGAGCTGTTTTTT. Protein: CASSLVLAGGYTGELFF. This chain joins TRBV7-2 and TRBJ2-2; TRBD2 aligns across 11 bases. V dropped 1 base and J dropped 3; count of bases not matched to a gene: 4. The CDR3 runs 17 residues. In germline, CDR1 is SGHTA, CDR2 FQGNSA.

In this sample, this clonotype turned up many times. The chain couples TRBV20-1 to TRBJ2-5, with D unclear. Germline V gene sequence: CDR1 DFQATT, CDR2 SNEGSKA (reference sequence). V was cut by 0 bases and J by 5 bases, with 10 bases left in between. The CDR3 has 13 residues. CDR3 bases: TGCAGTGCTAGAGAGGCAGGCCGGGAGACCCAGTACTTC. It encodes CSAREAGRETQYF.

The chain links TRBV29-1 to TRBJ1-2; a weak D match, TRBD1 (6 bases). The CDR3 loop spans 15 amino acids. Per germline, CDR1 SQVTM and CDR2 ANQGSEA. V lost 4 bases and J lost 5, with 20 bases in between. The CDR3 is CSVVGFTGFRYGYTF. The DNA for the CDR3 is TGCAGCGTTGTCGGATTCACAGGGTTTCGGTATGGCTACACCTTC. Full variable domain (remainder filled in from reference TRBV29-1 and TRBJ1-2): SAVISQKPSRDICQRGTSLTIQCQVDSQVTMMFWYRQQPGQSLTLIATANQGSEATYESGFVIDKFPISRPNLTFSTLTVSNMSPEDSSIYLCSVVGFTGFRYGYTFGSGTRLTVV.

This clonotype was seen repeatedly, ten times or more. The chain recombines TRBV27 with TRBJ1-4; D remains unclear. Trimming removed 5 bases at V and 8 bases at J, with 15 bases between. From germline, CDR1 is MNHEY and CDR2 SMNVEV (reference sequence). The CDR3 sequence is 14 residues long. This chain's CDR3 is CASSPRGGGEKLFF. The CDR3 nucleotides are TGTGCCAGCAGTCCACGGGGAGGAGGGGAAAAACTGTTTTTT.

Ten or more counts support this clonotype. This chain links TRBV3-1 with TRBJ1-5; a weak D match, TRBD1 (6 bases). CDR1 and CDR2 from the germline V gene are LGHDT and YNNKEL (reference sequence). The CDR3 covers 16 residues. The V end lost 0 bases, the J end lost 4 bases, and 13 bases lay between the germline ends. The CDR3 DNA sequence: TGTGCCAGCAGCCAAGATGCAGGGGCGGTTAATCAGCCCCAGCATTTT. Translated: CASSQDAGAVNQPQHF.

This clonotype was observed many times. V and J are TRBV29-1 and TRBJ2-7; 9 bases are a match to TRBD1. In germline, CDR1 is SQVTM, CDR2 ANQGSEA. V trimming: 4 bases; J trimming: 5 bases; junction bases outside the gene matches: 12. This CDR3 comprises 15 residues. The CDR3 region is CSVVYWDREVDEQYF. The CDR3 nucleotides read TGCAGCGTTGTTTATTGGGACAGGGAGGTCGACGAGCAGTACTTC.

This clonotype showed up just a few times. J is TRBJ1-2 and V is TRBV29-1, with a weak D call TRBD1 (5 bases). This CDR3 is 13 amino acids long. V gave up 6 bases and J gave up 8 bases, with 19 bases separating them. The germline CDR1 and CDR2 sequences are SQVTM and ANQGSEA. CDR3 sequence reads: CSVPDPRDEGYTF. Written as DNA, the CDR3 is TGCAGCGTCCCCGATCCCAGGGATGAAGGCTACACCTTC.

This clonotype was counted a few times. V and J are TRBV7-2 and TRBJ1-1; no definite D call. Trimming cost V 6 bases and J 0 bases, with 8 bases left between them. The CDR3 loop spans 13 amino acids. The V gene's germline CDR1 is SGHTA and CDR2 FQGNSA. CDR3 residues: CASRGPMNTEAFF. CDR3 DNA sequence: TGTGCCAGCAGAGGGCCCATGAACACTGAAGCTTTCTTT.

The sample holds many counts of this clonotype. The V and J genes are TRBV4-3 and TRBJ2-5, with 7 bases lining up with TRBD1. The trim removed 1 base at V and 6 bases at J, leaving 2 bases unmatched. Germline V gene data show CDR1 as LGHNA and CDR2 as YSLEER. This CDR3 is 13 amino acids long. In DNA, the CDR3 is TGCGCCAGCAGCCAAGGACAGGGAAAGACCCAGTACTTC. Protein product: CASSQGQGKTQYF.

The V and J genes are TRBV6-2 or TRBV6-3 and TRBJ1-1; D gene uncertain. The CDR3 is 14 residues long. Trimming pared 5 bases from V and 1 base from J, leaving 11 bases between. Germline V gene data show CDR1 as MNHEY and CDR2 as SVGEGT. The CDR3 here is CASSESTGNTEAFF. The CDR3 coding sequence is TGTGCCAGCAGTGAGTCGACGGGGAACACTGAAGCTTTCTTT.

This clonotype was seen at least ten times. The CDR3 region is CSASSYNEQFF. The CDR3 bases are TGCAGTGCTAGTAGCTACAATGAGCAGTTCTTC. The V call is TRBV20-1, the J call TRBJ2-1; D is unclear. This CDR3 has 11 amino acids. Deletions cut 3 bases from V and 3 bases from J, with 3 bases between. Per the germline V gene, CDR1 is DFQATT and CDR2 is SNEGSKA (reference sequence).

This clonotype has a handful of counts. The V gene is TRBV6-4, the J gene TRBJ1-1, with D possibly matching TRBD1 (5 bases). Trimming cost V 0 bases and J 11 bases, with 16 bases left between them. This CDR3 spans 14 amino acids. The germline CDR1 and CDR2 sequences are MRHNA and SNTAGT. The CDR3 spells CASSDSYASGNAFF. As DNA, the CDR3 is TGTGCCAGCAGTGACTCTTACGCCTCAGGGAACGCTTTCTTT.

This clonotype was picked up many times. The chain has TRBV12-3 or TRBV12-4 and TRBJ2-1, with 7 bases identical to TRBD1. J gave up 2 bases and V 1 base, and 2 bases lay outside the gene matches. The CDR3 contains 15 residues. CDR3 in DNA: TGTGCCAGCAGTTTAGGGACAGGAACCTACAATGAGCAGTTCTTC. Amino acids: CASSLGTGTYNEQFF.

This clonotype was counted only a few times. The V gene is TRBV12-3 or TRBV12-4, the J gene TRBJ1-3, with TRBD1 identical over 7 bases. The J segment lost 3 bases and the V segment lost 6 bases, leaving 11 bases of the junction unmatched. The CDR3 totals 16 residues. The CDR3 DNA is TGTGCCAGCAGGGTAGGGACAGCCCGTGTTGGAAACACCATATATTTT. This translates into CASRVGTARVGNTIYF.

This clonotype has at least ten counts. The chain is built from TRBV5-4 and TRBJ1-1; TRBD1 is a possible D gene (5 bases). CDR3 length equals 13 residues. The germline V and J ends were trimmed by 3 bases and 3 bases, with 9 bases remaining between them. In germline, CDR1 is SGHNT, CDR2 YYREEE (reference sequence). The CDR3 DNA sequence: TGTGCCAGCAGCTCCGGGACTTACACTGAAGCTTTCTTT. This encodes CASSSGTYTEAFF.

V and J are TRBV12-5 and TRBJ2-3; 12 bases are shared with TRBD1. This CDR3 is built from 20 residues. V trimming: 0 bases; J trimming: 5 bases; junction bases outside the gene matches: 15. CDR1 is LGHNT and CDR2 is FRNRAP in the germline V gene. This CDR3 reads CASGLVLNRGGQGAGDTQYF. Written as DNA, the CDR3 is TGTGCTAGTGGTTTGGTACTAAACAGGGGGGGACAGGGGGCAGGAGATACGCAGTATTTT.

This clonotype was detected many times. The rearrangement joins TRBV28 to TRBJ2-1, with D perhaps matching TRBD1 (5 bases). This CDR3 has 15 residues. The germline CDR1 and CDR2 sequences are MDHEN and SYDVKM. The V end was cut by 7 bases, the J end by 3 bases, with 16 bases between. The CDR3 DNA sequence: TGTGCCAGCAAAGCGAGGCAGGGATTCTACAATGAGCAGTTCTTC. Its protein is CASKARQGFYNEQFF.

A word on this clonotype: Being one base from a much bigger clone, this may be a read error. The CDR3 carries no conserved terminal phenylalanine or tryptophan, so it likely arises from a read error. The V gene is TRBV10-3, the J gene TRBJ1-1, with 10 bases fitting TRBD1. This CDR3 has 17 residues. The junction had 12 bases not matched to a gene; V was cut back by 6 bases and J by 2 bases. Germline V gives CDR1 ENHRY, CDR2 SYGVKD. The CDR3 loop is CAISLLGQGEGNTEAFS. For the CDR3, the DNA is TGTGCCATCAGCCTTCTCGGACAGGGGGAGGGAAACACTGAAGCTTTCTCT.